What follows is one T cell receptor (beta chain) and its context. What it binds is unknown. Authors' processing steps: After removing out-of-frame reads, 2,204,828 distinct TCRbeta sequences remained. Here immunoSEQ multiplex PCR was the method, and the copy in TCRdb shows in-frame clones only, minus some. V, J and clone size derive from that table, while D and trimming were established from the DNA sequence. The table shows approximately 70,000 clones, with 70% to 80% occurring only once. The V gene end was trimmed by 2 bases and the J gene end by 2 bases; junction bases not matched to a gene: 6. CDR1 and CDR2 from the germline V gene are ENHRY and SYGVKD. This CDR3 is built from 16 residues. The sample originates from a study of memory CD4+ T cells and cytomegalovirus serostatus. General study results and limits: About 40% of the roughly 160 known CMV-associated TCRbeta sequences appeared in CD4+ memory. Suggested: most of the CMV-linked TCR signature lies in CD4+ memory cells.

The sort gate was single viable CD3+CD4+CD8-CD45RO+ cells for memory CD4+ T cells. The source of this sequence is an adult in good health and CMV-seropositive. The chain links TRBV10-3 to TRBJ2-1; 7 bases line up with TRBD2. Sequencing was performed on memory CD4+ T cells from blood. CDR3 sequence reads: CAISEGGVSAYNEQFF. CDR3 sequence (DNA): TGTGCCATCAGTGAGGGGGGGGTCAGCGCCTACAATGAGCAGTTCTTC.